This is a list of T cell receptor beta chains from one sample in a study of blood T cell repertoires in COVID-19. Sequencing used immunoSEQ multiplex PCR; TCRdb keeps in-frame clones, though not all of them. Of some 220,000 clones detected, approximately 90% appear once; the ten largest clones hold 3% to 4%. Sample: PBMCs or T cells enriched from blood (not recorded which). The receptors were sampled from a woman aged 18-29 years in a cohort exposed to, infected with or recovered from COVID-19 (not recorded which). Each CDR3 is given with its conserved first and last residue. Fields, in order: D gene, J gene, V gene, clone size, CDR3 protein, CDR3 DNA. A D gene is named only where the DNA matches it firmly. The size entry is marked missing in some rows and otherwise reads once, few, many or a size class.

d_call: .
j_call: TRBJ2-2
v_call: TRBV5-6
clone_size: .
cdr3_aa: CASSWRGHNTGELFF
cdr3_nt: TGTGCCAGCAGCTGGCGTGGACACAACACCGGGGAGCTGTTTTTT

d_call: TRBD1
j_call: TRBJ1-1
v_call: TRBV5-6
clone_size: .
cdr3_aa: CASSPLQGTEAFF
cdr3_nt: TGTGCCAGCAGCCCATTACAGGGGACTGAAGCTTTCTTT

d_call: .
j_call: TRBJ1-5
v_call: TRBV6-5
clone_size: once
cdr3_aa: CASSSHQPQHF
cdr3_nt: TGTGCCAGCAGTTCTCATCAGCCCCAGCATTTT

d_call: .
j_call: TRBJ2-3
v_call: TRBV7-6
clone_size: .
cdr3_aa: CASSPYTGMRTDTQYF
cdr3_nt: TGTGCCAGCAGCCCGTATACGGGGATGAGAACAGATACGCAGTATTTT

d_call: .
j_call: TRBJ1-2
v_call: TRBV7-9
clone_size: .
cdr3_aa: CASSLDGGSAYGYTF
cdr3_nt: TGTGCCAGCAGCTTAGACGGAGGGTCGGCCTATGGCTACACCTTC

d_call: .
j_call: TRBJ2-2
v_call: TRBV15
clone_size: .
cdr3_aa: CATSRGRAVNTGELFF
cdr3_nt: TGTGCCACCAGCAGAGGGCGAGCGGTGAACACCGGGGAGCTGTTTTTT

d_call: TRBD2
j_call: TRBJ2-7
v_call: TRBV11-2
clone_size: .
cdr3_aa: CASSLGGTSGPSYEQYF
cdr3_nt: TGTGCCAGCAGCTTAGGTGGGACTAGCGGGCCCTCCTACGAGCAGTACTTC

d_call: .
j_call: TRBJ2-7
v_call: TRBV25-1
clone_size: .
cdr3_aa: CASKEAYEQYF
cdr3_nt: TGTGCCAGCAAGGAGGCCTACGAGCAGTACTTC

d_call: .
j_call: TRBJ1-2
v_call: TRBV5-1
clone_size: .
cdr3_aa: CASSPPGRFGYTF
cdr3_nt: TGCGCCAGCAGCCCGCCAGGCAGGTTTGGCTACACCTTC

d_call: .
j_call: TRBJ2-7
v_call: TRBV28
clone_size: .
cdr3_aa: CASSVGEYEQYF
cdr3_nt: TGTGCCAGCTCCGTGGGCGAGTACGAGCAGTACTTC

d_call: TRBD1
j_call: TRBJ1-4
v_call: TRBV2
clone_size: .
cdr3_aa: CASTGGFDEKLFF
cdr3_nt: TGTGCCAGTACAGGGGGTTTCGATGAAAAACTGTTTTTT

d_call: TRBD2
j_call: TRBJ2-2
v_call: TRBV9
clone_size: .
cdr3_aa: CASSVEPSGSVGELFF
cdr3_nt: TGTGCCAGCAGCGTGGAGCCCAGCGGGAGTGTCGGGGAGCTGTTTTTT

d_call: .
j_call: TRBJ1-1
v_call: TRBV6-5
clone_size: .
cdr3_aa: CASSSTHRGNTEAFF
cdr3_nt: TGTGCCAGCAGTTCAACTCACCGAGGGAACACTGAAGCTTTCTTT

d_call: .
j_call: TRBJ1-1
v_call: TRBV29-1
clone_size: .
cdr3_aa: CSVGGGPNTEAFF
cdr3_nt: TGCAGCGTTGGGGGAGGGCCAAACACTGAAGCTTTCTTT

d_call: TRBD1
j_call: TRBJ2-2
v_call: TRBV24-1
clone_size: .
cdr3_aa: CATSDSDRGGDTGELFF
cdr3_nt: TGTGCCACCAGTGATTCAGACAGGGGTGGAGACACCGGGGAGCTGTTTTTT

d_call: .
j_call: TRBJ2-2
v_call: TRBV10-3
clone_size: .
cdr3_aa: CAISELVADPTTGELFF
cdr3_nt: TGTGCCATCAGTGAGTTGGTAGCGGACCCTACCACCGGGGAGCTGTTTTTT

d_call: .
j_call: TRBJ1-1
v_call: TRBV10-1
clone_size: .
cdr3_aa: CASSESRLNTEAFF
cdr3_nt: TGCGCCAGCAGTGAGTCGAGGTTGAACACTGAAGCTTTCTTT

d_call: .
j_call: TRBJ2-5
v_call: TRBV7-8
clone_size: .
cdr3_aa: CASSLASGREETQYF
cdr3_nt: TGTGCCAGCAGCTTAGCTTCGGGACGGGAGGAGACCCAGTACTTC

d_call: .
j_call: TRBJ2-7
v_call: TRBV4-1
clone_size: .
cdr3_aa: CASMKWGLKREQYF
cdr3_nt: TGCGCCAGCATGAAGTGGGGACTGAAGAGGGAGCAGTACTTC

d_call: TRBD2
j_call: TRBJ2-3
v_call: TRBV14
clone_size: .
cdr3_aa: CASSRLAGENTDTQYF
cdr3_nt: TGTGCCAGCAGCCGACTAGCGGGGGAGAACACAGATACGCAGTATTTT

d_call: .
j_call: TRBJ1-4
v_call: TRBV4-1
clone_size: .
cdr3_aa: CASSQVIAVTGGTNEKLFF
cdr3_nt: TGCGCCAGCAGCCAAGTCATAGCGGTTACAGGTGGGACTAATGAAAAACTGTTTTTT

d_call: .
j_call: TRBJ1-1
v_call: TRBV5-6
clone_size: .
cdr3_aa: CASSLGTADTEAFF
cdr3_nt: TGTGCCAGCAGCTTGGGGACAGCGGACACTGAAGCTTTCTTT

d_call: .
j_call: TRBJ2-7
v_call: TRBV9
clone_size: once
cdr3_aa: CASSPSGTEQYF
cdr3_nt: TGTGCCAGCAGCCCAAGCGGAACCGAGCAGTACTTC

d_call: TRBD1
j_call: TRBJ1-1
v_call: TRBV11-2
clone_size: .
cdr3_aa: CASSITQGAQAFF
cdr3_nt: TGTGCCAGCAGCATCACACAGGGGGCCCAAGCTTTCTTT

d_call: TRBD2
j_call: TRBJ2-5
v_call: TRBV10-2
clone_size: .
cdr3_aa: CASTSGRAQETQYF
cdr3_nt: TGCGCCAGTACTAGCGGGAGGGCCCAAGAGACCCAGTACTTC

d_call: .
j_call: TRBJ1-1
v_call: TRBV18
clone_size: .
cdr3_aa: CASSPRGQRTNTEAFF
cdr3_nt: TGTGCCAGCTCACCCCGAGGTCAGAGAACGAACACTGAAGCTTTCTTT

d_call: .
j_call: TRBJ1-1
v_call: TRBV27
clone_size: .
cdr3_aa: CASSFGEEAEAFF
cdr3_nt: TGTGCCAGCAGTTTCGGTGAAGAGGCTGAAGCTTTCTTT

d_call: TRBD2
j_call: TRBJ2-3
v_call: TRBV9
clone_size: few
cdr3_aa: CASPGGGPTDTQYF
cdr3_nt: TGTGCTTCCCCCGGGGGGGGTCCCACAGATACGCAGTATTTT

d_call: TRBD1
j_call: TRBJ2-1
v_call: TRBV4-2
clone_size: many
cdr3_aa: CASSQEDREIGEQFF
cdr3_nt: TGTGCCAGCAGCCAAGAGGACAGGGAGATTGGTGAGCAGTTCTTC

d_call: .
j_call: TRBJ1-5
v_call: TRBV30
clone_size: .
cdr3_aa: CAWTPGVSSNQPQHF
cdr3_nt: TGTGCCTGGACCCCGGGGGTCAGCAGCAATCAGCCCCAGCATTTT

d_call: .
j_call: TRBJ2-7
v_call: TRBV25-1
clone_size: .
cdr3_aa: CASSEYGRGRGRYEQYF
cdr3_nt: TGTGCCAGCAGTGAATATGGCCGAGGACGCGGGCGATACGAGCAGTACTTC

d_call: .
j_call: TRBJ1-1
v_call: TRBV4-1
clone_size: many
cdr3_aa: CASSRAGAMNTEAFF
cdr3_nt: TGCGCCAGCAGCCGGGCAGGGGCCATGAACACTGAAGCTTTCTTT

d_call: TRBD1
j_call: TRBJ2-7
v_call: TRBV18
clone_size: .
cdr3_aa: CASSPSGQGSYEQYF
cdr3_nt: TGTGCCAGCTCACCTTCGGGACAGGGCTCCTACGAGCAGTACTTC

d_call: TRBD1
j_call: TRBJ1-2
v_call: TRBV18
clone_size: .
cdr3_aa: CASSPAPDRENGYTF
cdr3_nt: TGTGCCAGCTCACCAGCGCCCGACAGGGAAAATGGCTACACCTTC

d_call: .
j_call: TRBJ2-4
v_call: TRBV2
clone_size: .
cdr3_aa: CASSEGGQGLAKNIQYF
cdr3_nt: TGTGCCAGCAGTGAAGGGGGGCAGGGGCTCGCCAAAAACATTCAGTACTTC

d_call: TRBD1
j_call: TRBJ1-5
v_call: TRBV19
clone_size: .
cdr3_aa: CASSSGTASNQPQHF
cdr3_nt: TGTGCCAGTAGTTCAGGGACAGCTAGCAATCAGCCCCAGCATTTT

d_call: .
j_call: TRBJ2-2
v_call: TRBV5-1
clone_size: .
cdr3_aa: CASSPSTGNTGELFF
cdr3_nt: TGCGCCAGCAGCCCCTCGACAGGGAACACCGGGGAGCTGTTTTTT

d_call: TRBD1
j_call: TRBJ1-1
v_call: TRBV4-1
clone_size: once
cdr3_aa: CASSQGTGQGGAEAFF
cdr3_nt: TGCGCCAGCAGCCAAGGGACTGGACAGGGTGGGGCTGAAGCTTTCTTT

d_call: .
j_call: TRBJ2-7
v_call: TRBV12-3/TRBV12-4
clone_size: .
cdr3_aa: CASSPAGYEQYF
cdr3_nt: TGTGCCAGCAGTCCGGCCGGGTACGAGCAGTACTTC

d_call: TRBD1
j_call: TRBJ1-2
v_call: TRBV11-3
clone_size: .
cdr3_aa: CASSLADRGPFGYGYTF
cdr3_nt: TGTGCCAGCAGCTTGGCAGACAGGGGGCCTTTCGGCTATGGCTACACCTTC

d_call: .
j_call: TRBJ1-1
v_call: TRBV12-3/TRBV12-4
clone_size: .
cdr3_aa: CASSASGDTEAFF
cdr3_nt: TGTGCCAGCAGCGCTTCAGGGGACACTGAAGCTTTCTTT

d_call: TRBD1
j_call: TRBJ1-4
v_call: TRBV5-1
clone_size: .
cdr3_aa: CASSLGVSGQGGEKLFF
cdr3_nt: TGCGCCAGCAGCTTGGGTGTGAGCGGACAGGGCGGAGAAAAACTGTTTTTT

d_call: TRBD1
j_call: TRBJ1-2
v_call: TRBV6-5
clone_size: .
cdr3_aa: CASSYRDRAGYTF
cdr3_nt: TGTGCCAGCAGTTACCGGGACAGAGCTGGCTACACCTTC

d_call: TRBD2
j_call: TRBJ2-2
v_call: TRBV15
clone_size: .
cdr3_aa: CATSRLAGRLGELFF
cdr3_nt: TGTGCCACCAGCAGGCTAGCGGGACGTTTGGGGGAGCTGTTTTTT

d_call: TRBD2
j_call: TRBJ2-3
v_call: TRBV7-3
clone_size: .
cdr3_aa: CASSGTSGQDTQYF
cdr3_nt: TGTGCCAGCAGTGGGACTAGCGGACAAGATACGCAGTATTTT

d_call: .
j_call: TRBJ1-1
v_call: TRBV6-5
clone_size: once
cdr3_aa: CASPRDTGMNTEAFF
cdr3_nt: TGTGCCAGCCCACGGGACACAGGGATGAACACTGAAGCTTTCTTT

d_call: TRBD2
j_call: TRBJ2-7
v_call: TRBV7-9
clone_size: .
cdr3_aa: CASSFGGSWLREQYF
cdr3_nt: TGTGCCAGCAGCTTCGGCGGGAGCTGGTTGCGGGAGCAGTACTTC

d_call: .
j_call: TRBJ2-5
v_call: TRBV7-7
clone_size: .
cdr3_aa: CASSLGRGGGPETQYF
cdr3_nt: TGTGCTAGCAGCTTAGGGAGAGGGGGAGGGCCGGAGACCCAGTACTTC